This T cell receptor (beta chain) came from a study of a mutant IDH1 vaccine in newly diagnosed glioma (dated by TCRdb to the early 2020s). Background for the entire study: Patients received eight vaccinations in weeks 1, 3, 5, 7, 11, 15, 19 and 23, corresponding to visits V03 through V10. Vaccination began 4-6 weeks after radiotherapy alone, or alongside temozolomide cycles in the chemotherapy-containing groups. Of the roughly 32 treated patients, around 62% were male and about 40% were female, and a mean age of approximately 40 years was recorded. Prior to enrollment, standard therapy consisting of radiotherapy alone, temozolomide alone, or radiochemotherapy with temozolomide had been administered to patients, with the combination being received by most patients. Peripheral blood samples were drawn at six visits, namely V03 (baseline), V05, V07, V10, V12 and V13. For exploratory analyses, roughly 25 treated patients had longitudinal TCRB deep sequencing done wherever samples were available.

To prepare the library, the immunoSEQ multiplex PCR assay was applied. Rearranged TCR beta chain sequences were amplified with the hsTCRB Kit following the manufacturer's protocol. An Illumina MiSeq was used to sequence the TCRB libraries. For the original study's pipeline: The kit vendor's proprietary platform handled demultiplexing, trimming and gene mapping. TCRdb took over this immuneACCESS table, retaining in-frame rearrangements with V and J assigned. Such tables are incomplete; in checked studies, under half of the missing clones stem from an unresolved V gene, and the remainder is unexplained. Clone size and V and J calls were adopted from that table, with D and trimming inferred from the DNA. In this sample the table shows tens of thousands of clones, roughly three quarters of which occur a single time. Together, the top ten hold approximately 23% of the sample. The research as a whole found: Selection of PBMC samples for TCRB deep sequencing was based on availability. Across multiple MHC alleles, vaccine-induced immune responses were seen in more than 80% of patients. Pseudoprogression appeared unrelated to alterations in the top peripheral T cell clonotypes detected by TCRB sequencing. The authors noted that analyses of patient blood samples could not be reproduced because of sample limitations.

Per the publication, the time point label means: week 11, during vaccination. Every vaccine dose consisted of 300 ug of a 20-mer mutant IDH1 peptide in Montanide, administered subcutaneously together with topical imiquimod. All donors had newly diagnosed IDH1-mutant astrocytomas of WHO grade 3 or 4 that showed loss of nuclear ATRX. The samples were drawn from NOA16, a multicentre, single-arm, open-label phase I trial in Germany that tested a mutant IDH1 peptide vaccine in humans for the first time. The DNeasy Blood and Tissue Kit was used to extract genomic DNA from EDTA blood for TCRB sequencing. Trimming takes 5 bases from V and 4 bases from J, and the germline ends sit 12 bases apart. CDR1 and CDR2 (SGHTA, FQGNSA) derive from the germline V gene. From the cysteine through the phenylalanine, the CDR3 covers 14 amino acids. Only the CDR3 DNA is retained, 42 bases long and in frame from the first base.

As for this clone: The antigen this receptor binds is unknown. Base-call qualities are not available, and no considerably larger clone is one nucleotide away.

The sequence was collected from a man aged 25 to 40 with glioma. This specimen was PBMCs, taken from a glioma patient whose treatment included an IDH1 peptide vaccine. The chain uses TRBV7-2 and TRBJ1-3, with TRBD1 as a weak D call on 6 bases. CDR3 protein: CASSPTGTGNTIYF. The nucleotide sequence reads as follows: TGTGCCAGCAGCCCAACAGGGACGGGAAACACCATATATTTT.